These 29 T cell receptor beta chains came from one sample sequenced in a study of beta chain features in type 1 diabetes. The entirety of the isolated RNA underwent reverse transcription, so expressed TCRB transcripts were sequenced. TCRdb's table, derived via immunoSEQ multiplex PCR, lists solely in-frame clones and lacks some. The table lists some 270,000 clones, about 7.8% of them singletons. Material for sequencing was central memory CD4+ T cells from blood. Source of these receptors: a young woman in good health.

This chain uses TRBV7-3 with TRBJ1-6; D is possibly TRBD1 (5 bases). The length of the CDR3 is 12 residues. The V gene's germline CDR1 is SGHTA and CDR2 FQGTGA. The V and J ends lost 10 bases and 7 bases respectively, with 11 bases between them. Here the CDR3 reads CATARGNSPLHF. In nucleotides, the CDR3 is TGTGCCACCGCGAGGGGAAATTCACCCCTCCACTTT. The whole variable domain, remainder taken from reference TRBV7-3 and TRBJ1-6, is GAGVSQTPSNKVTEKGKYVELRCDPISGHTALYWYRQSLGQGPEFLIYFQGTGAADDSGLPNDRFFAVRPEGSVSTLKIQRTERGDSAVYLCATARGNSPLHFGNGTRLTVT.

The genes are TRBV15 and TRBJ2-1; 10 bases fit TRBD2. The CDR3 spans 13 residues. Germline V gene sequence: CDR1 LNHNV, CDR2 YYDKDF (reference sequence). Germline trimming cut 4 bases from V and 9 bases from J; bases unmatched to any gene: 3. The CDR3: CATSKREGGEQFF. CDR3 sequence (DNA): TGTGCCACCAGCAAGCGGGAGGGGGGTGAGCAGTTCTTC.

There are a few counts of this clone. The chain combines TRBV7-3 with TRBJ2-3; a possible D gene is TRBD2 (5 bases). Trimming left V 1 base short and J 3 bases short, with 8 bases between. Looked up from germline, CDR1 is SGHTA and CDR2 is FQGTGA. The CDR3 runs to 14 residues. CDR3 nucleotide sequence: TGTGCCAGCAGCTTAAGACTAAAAACAGATACGCAGTATTTT. This codes for CASSLRLKTDTQYF.

There are a few counts of this clone. This chain links TRBV19 with TRBJ1-6; 9 bases are a match to TRBD1. Unmatched junction bases numbered 5, after V lost 8 bases and J lost 6 bases. Germline V gene sequence: CDR1 LNHDA, CDR2 SQIVND (reference sequence). The CDR3 contains 14 residues. The CDR3 sequence: CASARDRVNSPLHF. CDR3 DNA: TGTGCCAGTGCCCGGGACAGGGTTAATTCACCCCTCCACTTT. The full variable domain, completed using reference TRBV19 and TRBJ1-6, is DGGITQSPKYLFRKEGQNVTLSCEQNLNHDAMYWYRQDPGQGLRLIYYSQIVNDFQKGDIAEGYSVSREKKESFPLTVTSAQKNPTAFYLCASARDRVNSPLHFGNGTRLTVT.

The V call is TRBV5-6, the J call TRBJ2-7; D unclear. The CDR3 runs to 13 residues. Germline loops: CDR1 SGHDT, CDR2 YYEEEE. Trimming pared 0 bases from V and 7 bases from J, leaving 11 bases between. Here the CDR3 reads CASSLASQLEQYV. CDR3 nucleotides: TGTGCCAGCAGCTTGGCGTCACAACTGGAGCAGTACGTC.

This clone was found a few times. The chain uses TRBV7-2 and TRBJ2-2; weak D call: TRBD1 (6 bases). The germline CDR1 and CDR2 sequences are SGHTA and FQGNSA. The V gene lost 4 bases and the J gene lost 7 bases, with 16 bases spanning the gap. There are 15 residues in the CDR3. The CDR3 DNA reads as TGTGCCAGCAGCTCCGACAGGCCCCGGGGCGGGGAGCTGTTTTTT. It encodes CASSSDRPRGGELFF.

This clone was seen a few times. The V gene is TRBV7-2, the J gene TRBJ1-1; D possibly corresponds to TRBD1 (5 bases). The V gene lost 5 bases and the J gene lost 7 bases, with 20 bases spanning the gap. The CDR3 spans 15 residues. In germline, CDR1 is SGHTA, CDR2 FQGNSA. CDR3 amino acids: CASSPWRTSQSEAFF. DNA of the CDR3: TGTGCCAGCAGCCCCTGGAGGACAAGCCAGAGTGAAGCTTTCTTT.

The sample holds a few counts of this clone. The chain combines TRBV6-1 with TRBJ1-2; D might be TRBD1 (5 bases). V shed 3 bases and J shed 8 bases, with 16 bases lying between them. CDR1 is MNHNS, CDR2 SASEGT, per germline. CDR3 length equals 14 residues. The CDR3 bases are TGTGCCAGCAGTGAGACTGGGGGTCGATGGGGCTACACCTTC. It is translated as CASSETGGRWGYTF.

This clone has more than one count but fewer than ten. This rearrangement joins TRBV5-1 to TRBJ2-5; maybe TRBD2 (5 bases). The CDR3 runs 15 residues. CDR1 SGHRS and CDR2 YFSETQ come from the germline V gene. V lost 0 bases and J lost 4, with 13 bases in between. The CDR3 DNA follows: TGCGCCAGCAGCTTGGCGGGGAAGGAAGGAGAGACCCAGTACTTC. It encodes CASSLAGKEGETQYF.

The chain uses TRBV29-1 and TRBJ1-4; no clear D gene. The CDR3 runs to 13 residues. The germline V gene has CDR1 SQVTM and CDR2 ANQGSEA. V was clipped by 3 bases and J by 7 bases, with 12 bases between them. This CDR3 reads CSVEAGLGEKLFF. CDR3 DNA sequence: TGCAGCGTTGAGGCAGGCCTGGGTGAAAAACTGTTTTTT.

V is TRBV4-3 and J is TRBJ2-1; D remains ambiguous. The CDR3 covers 14 residues. Germline V gene lookup returns CDR1 LGHNA and CDR2 YSLEER. V lost 3 bases to trimming and J lost 2 bases, with 8 bases between them. For the CDR3, the DNA is TGCGCCAGCAGCCACGACCGGACCTACAATGAGCAGTTCTTC. This encodes CASSHDRTYNEQFF.

In this sample, this clone turned up a few times. The chain links TRBV28 to TRBJ1-2, with 7 positions matching TRBD1. The CDR3 contains 13 residues. Trimming cost V 6 bases and J 3 bases; bases outside gene matches: 4. Germline V CDR1 and CDR2: MDHEN, SYDVKM. Here the CDR3 DNA reads TGTGCCAGCAGGTCACAGGGGTACTATGGCTACACCTTC. Protein product: CASRSQGYYGYTF.

This clone was found a few times. The gene calls are TRBV19 and TRBJ2-1, with D perhaps matching TRBD1 (6 bases). The CDR3 sequence is 15 residues long. CDR1 and CDR2 (germline): LNHDA, SQIVND (reference sequence). V was clipped by 5 bases and J by 12 bases, with 23 bases between them. CDR3 loop: CASSVRQSTQGRQFF. The CDR3 region has the DNA TGTGCCAGTAGTGTCCGACAGTCTACACAGGGTCGGCAGTTCTTC.

This clone was counted only a few times. V usage is TRBV29-1 and J usage is TRBJ2-5, with 12 nucleotides matching TRBD1. Trimming took 3 bases from V and 5 from J; bases not matched to a gene: 7. The CDR3 runs 15 residues. The germline V gene has CDR1 SQVTM and CDR2 ANQGSEA. CDR3 sequence reads: CSVEGQGAFWETQYF. DNA of the CDR3: TGCAGCGTTGAGGGACAGGGGGCGTTTTGGGAGACCCAGTACTTC.

The V call is TRBV30, the J call TRBJ2-7, with D possibly being TRBD1 (6 bases). In germline, CDR1 is GTSNPN, CDR2 SVGIG (reference sequence). V lost 8 bases and J lost 5, with 25 bases in between. The CDR3 spans 15 residues. The CDR3 spells CAPSRGRDLPNEQYF. The CDR3 DNA follows: TGTGCCCCGAGCAGGGGCAGGGACCTCCCAAACGAGCAGTACTTC.

The sample holds many counts of this clone. CDR3 sequence: CASSQLHRDIGELFF. The DNA of the CDR3 is TGTGCCAGCAGCCAACTTCACAGGGATATCGGGGAGCTGTTTTTT. V usage is TRBV14 and J usage is TRBJ2-2; D might be TRBD1 (6 bases). Trimming took off 2 bases at V and 7 bases at J, with 14 bases between the two ends. The CDR3 loop spans 15 amino acids. CDR1 and CDR2 from the germline V gene are SGHDN and FVKESK.

This clone has more than one count but fewer than ten. This rearrangement joins TRBV7-2 to TRBJ1-2, with D possibly being TRBD1 (6 bases). CDR1 SGHTA and CDR2 FQGNSA come from the germline V gene. The CDR3 is 16 amino acids. Trimming left V 1 base short and J 5 bases short, with 17 bases between. This chain's CDR3 is CASSLGGGYGRYGYTF. CDR3 coding DNA: TGTGCCAGCAGCTTAGGAGGGGGGTACGGGCGATATGGCTACACCTTC.

In this sample, this clone turned up a few times. One junction end does not reproduce the germline sequence, and a read error may be involved. The V and J genes are TRBV2 and TRBJ2-1; 7 nucleotides align to TRBD1. Germline values: CDR1 SNHLY, CDR2 FYNNEI. This CDR3 is built from 11 residues. CDR3 sequence (DNA): TGTGCCAACTCGCCTGGGACAGCATTGATCTTC. Its translation is CANSPGTALIF.

The genes are TRBV6-5 and TRBJ1-5, with unresolved D. CDR1 and CDR2 from the germline V gene are MNHEY and SVGAGI. Trimming stripped 5 bases from V and 6 bases from J, with 14 bases between. The CDR3 length is 14 residues. The CDR3 reads CASSGTIGGQPQHF. CDR3 DNA: TGTGCCAGCAGTGGTACGATAGGAGGTCAGCCCCAGCATTTT.

This clone came up a few times. The V call is TRBV4-1, the J call TRBJ1-1; the match to TRBD1 covers 7 bases. The trim removed 0 bases at V and 8 bases at J, leaving 9 bases unmatched. Germline V lookup: CDR1 MGHRA, CDR2 YSYEKL. This CDR3 is 15 amino acids long. The CDR3 sequence is CASSQEDRATREAFF. The CDR3 DNA sequence: TGCGCCAGCAGCCAAGAAGACAGGGCAACTCGCGAAGCTTTCTTT.

CDR3: CASSLVPDQPQHF. The DNA for the CDR3 is TGTGCCAGCAGCTTAGTTCCGGATCAGCCCCAGCATTTT. V usage is TRBV7-2 and J usage is TRBJ1-5; D not resolved. The V end was cut by 1 base, the J end by 5 bases, with 6 bases between. This CDR3 is 13 amino acids long. The germline V gene has CDR1 SGHTA and CDR2 FQGNSA.

In its sample, this clone was seen a few times. The gene calls are TRBV7-2 and TRBJ1-1; D unclear. The ends were cut back, 2 bases at V and 2 bases at J, with 9 bases in the middle. Germline CDR1 reads SGHTA; CDR2 reads FQGNSA. CDR3 length equals 14 residues. DNA of the CDR3: TGTGCCAGCAGCTTAATGGGTTTTAACACTGAAGCTTTCTTT. It yields the protein CASSLMGFNTEAFF.

This chain links TRBV7-3 with TRBJ1-1, with a possible D match to TRBD1 (6 bases). The V gene lost 4 bases and the J gene lost 1 base, with 10 bases spanning the gap. This CDR3 region has 14 residues. Germline V gene data show CDR1 as SGHTA and CDR2 as FQGTGA. CDR3 amino acids: CASSYEGENTEAFF. The CDR3 nucleotides are TGTGCCAGCAGCTATGAGGGGGAGAACACTGAAGCTTTCTTT.

The rearrangement joins TRBV28 to TRBJ2-4; D is ambiguous. The CDR3 spans 14 residues. Germline CDR1 is MDHEN and CDR2 is SYDVKM. Deletions cut 3 bases from V and 3 bases from J, with 9 bases between. CDR3 residues: CASSFSDLKNIQYF. The CDR3 bases are TGTGCCAGCAGTTTCTCCGACCTCAAAAACATTCAGTACTTC.

This clone has a count of ten or more. The chain joins TRBV21-1 to TRBJ2-1; the D call in the table, TRBD2, was not verified against the DNA. TRBV21-1 is a pseudogene segment. This CDR3 region has 16 residues. CDR3 residues: CASSKVVGLAGNEQFF. CDR3 bases: TGTGCCAGCAGCAAAGTGGTGGGACTAGCGGGAAATGAGCAGTTCTTC.

This clone was picked up a small number of times. The chain is built from TRBV29-1 and TRBJ1-1, with unresolved D. The germline V gene has CDR1 SQVTM and CDR2 ANQGSEA. Trimming cost V 4 bases and J 1 base, with 7 bases left between them. This CDR3 comprises 12 residues. Written as DNA, the CDR3 is TGCAGCGTTGGTCAGACGAACACTGAAGCTTTCTTT. Translated, it gives CSVGQTNTEAFF.

The table lists this clone with a few counts. The rearrangement joins TRBV4-2 to TRBJ2-1; D ambiguous. Trimming pared 1 base from V and 5 bases from J, leaving 6 bases between. Looked up from germline, CDR1 is LGHNA and CDR2 is YNFKEQ. There are 13 residues in the CDR3. As DNA, the CDR3 is TGTGCCAGCAGCCAAGTGAGGCACAATGAGCAGTTCTTC. Residues: CASSQVRHNEQFF.

This clone was counted only a few times. The gene calls are TRBV5-1 and TRBJ1-5; TRBD1 is a possible D gene (5 bases). Trimming left V 3 bases short and J 9 bases short, with 16 bases between. There are 14 residues in the CDR3. The germline V gene has CDR1 SGHRS and CDR2 YFSETQ. Here the CDR3 DNA reads TGCGCCAGCAGCTCCGGGACCCAGGGTACGCCCCAGCATTTT. It encodes CASSSGTQGTPQHF.

V is TRBV29-1 and J is TRBJ1-1; maybe TRBD1 (6 bases). The germline gives CDR1 SQVTM, CDR2 ANQGSEA. The V gene lost 4 bases and the J gene lost 2 bases, with 14 bases spanning the gap. This CDR3 contains 14 residues. CDR3 amino acids: CSVVFGTSNTEAFF. In DNA, the CDR3 is TGCAGCGTTGTCTTCGGGACAAGTAACACTGAAGCTTTCTTT.